This TCR beta chain stems from a study of OX40 agonist ivuxolimab in advanced cancers. Study information: As their treatment, patients were administered ivuxolimab, an agonistic anti-OX40 (CD134) antibody. Age averaged 60 years (range roughly 20 to 90), and about 86% were male. Study-wide points: Dosing at 0.1 to 3.0 mg/kg was accompanied by clonal expansion of CD4+ and CD8+ blood T cells by week 6.

The investigators sampled blood at baseline, at cycle 4 day 1, and at cycle 7 day 1. Looked up from germline, CDR1 is SNHLY and CDR2 is FYNNEI. This CDR3 comprises 14 residues. V was cut by 5 bases and J by 2 bases, with 12 bases left in between. Some clones are missing from TCRdb's copy, which holds only in-frame ones; the method was immunoSEQ multiplex PCR. Of 90,000 to 120,000 clones listed, 80% to 95% are singletons. As to this clone: Its antigen is still unknown.

This sequence was found in an adult with an advanced solid tumor such as melanoma, head and neck, liver or kidney cancer. The sequencing used CD4+ or CD8+ T cells sorted from blood, collected in a trial of the OX40 agonist ivuxolimab. J is TRBJ1-1 and V is TRBV2; unclear D gene. DNA of the CDR3: TGTGCCAGCAGTCCGCAGGCAGCCAACACTGAAGCTTTCTTT. Its protein is CASSPQAANTEAFF. The variable domain in full, with the rest retrieved from reference TRBV2 and TRBJ1-1, is EPEVTQTPSHQVTQMGQEVILRCVPISNHLYFYWYRQILGQKVEFLVSFYNNEISEKSEIFDDQFSVERPDGSNFTLKIRSTKLEDSAMYFCASSPQAANTEAFFGQGTRLTVV.